Presented here are 8 T cell receptor beta chains from one specimen sequenced in a study of blood T cells in healthy people across ages. Then a second PCR, running roughly 7 to 11 cycles, was carried out with a sample-barcoded 5' primer and a J-beta primer mix. One entry per CDR3 protein, called by TCRdb with MiXCR from the 5' RACE reads. The table lists roughly 800,000 distinct CDR3 sequences, roughly 25% of them singletons. This sample was also put to use in a study of T cells of mothers and their children.

The sequenced material came from blood. Receptors originate from a boy aged 5-17 years in good health.

The V call is TRBV29-1, the J call TRBJ1-4; D might be TRBD1 (5 bases). CDR1 SQVTM and CDR2 ANQGSEA come from the germline V gene. V lost 7 bases to trimming and J lost 2 bases, with 14 bases between them. The CDR3 is 14 amino acids. The CDR3 loop reads CSGQWGKTNEKLFF. The CDR3 DNA is TGCAGCGGGCAGTGGGGGAAGACTAATGAAAAACTGTTTTTT. Combining the CDR3 with reference TRBV29-1 and TRBJ1-4 gives the whole variable domain SAVISQKPSRDICQRGTSLTIQCQVDSQVTMMFWYRQQPGQSLTLIATANQGSEATYESGFVIDKFPISRPNLTFSTLTVSNMSPEDSSIYLCSGQWGKTNEKLFFGSGTQLSVL.

The gene calls are TRBV29-1 and TRBJ2-1; no definite D call. The V and J ends lost 1 base and 3 bases respectively, with 16 bases between them. The CDR3 is made up of 16 amino acids. Germline V gene lookup returns CDR1 SQVTM and CDR2 ANQGSEA. Here the CDR3 reads CSVEGLQGQRYNEQFF. The CDR3 coding sequence is TGCAGCGTTGAAGGCCTCCAAGGTCAGCGCTACAATGAGCAGTTCTTC.

The V and J genes are TRBV28 and TRBJ1-4, with D perhaps matching TRBD1 (6 bases). The CDR3 is made up of 16 amino acids. V lost 5 bases, J lost 0 bases, and 13 bases lay in between. The germline gives CDR1 MDHEN, CDR2 SYDVKM. This chain's CDR3 is CASSTADSATNEKLFF. CDR3 nucleotides: TGTGCCAGCAGTACGGCGGACAGTGCAACTAATGAAAAACTGTTTTTT.

J is TRBJ2-1 and V is TRBV4-1; D is possibly TRBD2 (6 bases). The V and J ends lost 4 bases and 0 bases respectively, with 19 bases between them. This CDR3 contains 18 residues. CDR1 MGHRA and CDR2 YSYEKL come from the germline V gene. CDR3 region: CASSRTLAAMSSYNEQFF. The DNA of the CDR3 is TGCGCCAGCAGCCGCACGTTAGCGGCAATGAGCTCCTACAATGAGCAGTTCTTC.

This rearrangement joins TRBV10-2 to TRBJ2-5; 11 bases are a match to TRBD2. Germline-derived CDR1 and CDR2 are WSHSY and SAAADI. After removal of 4 bases from V and 5 bases from J, the junction contained 12 bases not matched to a gene. The CDR3 contains 17 residues. CDR3 in amino acids: CASSVGLAGGLGETQYF. In DNA form, the CDR3 reads TGCGCCAGCAGTGTCGGGTTAGCGGGAGGGCTCGGGGAGACCCAGTACTTC.

This clonotype occurred a few times. The rearrangement uses TRBV9 and TRBJ2-5, with 7 bases aligning to TRBD2. The assigned J gene may be wrong: the sequence end matches TRBJ2-1 better. Per the germline V gene, CDR1 is SGDLS and CDR2 is YYNGEE. The CDR3 extends over 15 amino acids. The CDR3 here is CASSVSGRENNEQFF. The CDR3 bases are TGTGCCAGCAGCGTATCGGGGCGGGAGAACAATGAGCAGTTCTTC.

The rearrangement links TRBV28 to TRBJ1-1; D is undetermined. Per the germline V gene, CDR1 is MDHEN and CDR2 is SYDVKM. The ends were cut back, 3 bases at V and 1 base at J, with 9 bases in the middle. CDR3 size: 14 residues. The CDR3 loop reads CASSFLGSNTEAFF. As DNA, the CDR3 is TGTGCCAGCAGTTTTCTGGGCTCGAACACTGAAGCTTTCTTT.

The chain joins TRBV29-1 to TRBJ2-5, with 9 bases lining up with TRBD1. Looked up from germline, CDR1 is SQVTM and CDR2 is ANQGSEA. CDR3 length equals 14 residues. J gave up 5 bases and V 7 bases, and 11 bases lay outside the gene matches. The CDR3 spells CSGGQGPNEETQYF. CDR3 DNA: TGCAGCGGGGGACAGGGCCCCAATGAGGAGACCCAGTACTTC. Full variable domain (outside the CDR3, taken from reference TRBV29-1 and TRBJ2-5): SAVISQKPSRDICQRGTSLTIQCQVDSQVTMMFWYRQQPGQSLTLIATANQGSEATYESGFVIDKFPISRPNLTFSTLTVSNMSPEDSSIYLCSGGQGPNEETQYFGPGTRLLVL.